This T cell receptor beta chain is from a study of blood T cell repertoires in COVID-19 (TCRdb year 2020). Background on the whole study: Samples from collaborators originated in the United States, Italy and Spain and spanned both the acute and convalescent phases of COVID-19. The material from the prospective study consisted of cDNA or gDNA derived from T cells, B-cell-depleted T cells, or PBMCs. The dataset comprised deeply sampled blood TCRbeta repertoires from subjects exposed to, actively infected with, or recovered from COVID-19. The repertoires were released in a freely available public database intended as a resource for research on the immune response to SARS-CoV-2. Samples came from the ongoing ImmuneRACE study (first 160 participants) plus 1,254 subjects from 6 global collaborators. Sample metadata almost always included a de-identified subject ID, COVID-19 status, age in years and sex. Where available, HLA class I and class II types were taken from metadata supplied by the sample provider and were not determined by assay-based typing.

Germline trimming: 6 bases from V, 3 bases from J; junction bases outside gene matches: 3. Inclusive of the bounding cysteine and phenylalanine, the CDR3 is 13 residues long. Left in the record is the CDR3 DNA by itself, 39 bases read in frame from the first base. From a lookup of the germline V gene (reference sequence), CDR1 and CDR2 are MNHEY and SMNVEV. As regards this clone: This receptor's antigen is unknown. Nothing much larger sits one base from this clone, and base qualities are not available.

The immunoSEQ Assay, a bias-controlled multiplex PCR, was used to amplify TCRbeta CDR3 regions from genomic DNA. In the source study's methods: Within the assay, amplification of reference gene primers was used to estimate how many nucleated cells each sample contained. To quantify the absolute abundance of each unique TCRbeta CDR3 rearrangement, sequence reads were collapsed and filtered. Productive Simpson clonality was computed per sample as the square root of Simpson's diversity index over productive rearrangements. Imported from immuneACCESS, the table was reduced by TCRdb to in-frame sequences with V and J called. These copies leave out some clones; in studies compared against another copy, an unresolved V gene accounts for under half, and the cause of the remainder is not known. That table furnishes V, J and clone size, whereas the DNA furnished D and trimming. The sample data list about 230,000 clones, and more than 75% of these were observed just once. In total, the top ten clones hold 15% to 18% of the sample.

Results the study describes overall, beyond this receptor: Clinical and demographic metadata were provided uncurated, with the amount varying by source and participant.

In the prospective study, participants were about 18 to 95 years old, resided in fewer than 25 geographic areas of the United States, and were enrolled through a virtual design. In the prospective study, cohorts were assigned on the basis of participant-reported clinical history obtained from a screening survey and a study questionnaire. ImmuneRACE Cohort 3 recovered participants were defined by two consecutive negative NP/OP PCR tests, healthcare professional clearance, or symptom resolution. In the prospective study, mobile phlebotomists collected whole blood, serum and a nasopharyngeal or oropharyngeal swab from each participant. Additional blood draws and questionnaires over an approximately two-month period could optionally be provided by prospective study participants. Before DNA extraction, prospective study blood samples were shipped either frozen or at room temperature.

The receptor chain draws on TRBV27 and TRBJ2-3; the junction holds 7 bases that match TRBD1. What was sequenced was PBMCs or T cells enriched from blood (not recorded which). This clonotype was obtained from a young man who had recovered from COVID-19. The CDR3 protein is CASRRQGTDTQYF. The DNA sequence is as follows: TGTGCCAGCAGACGACAGGGTACAGATACGCAGTATTTT.